A selection of T cell receptor beta chains follows, all from one sample in a study of T cell responses to AZD1222 COVID-19 vaccine. Assay: immunoSEQ multiplex PCR; the TCRdb copy retains only in-frame clones and omits some. The sample shows around 170,000 clones, more than 75% of them seen only once. The sample here was peripheral blood, taken on day 0 of AZD1222 vaccination. The receptors were gathered from an adult in good health. CDR3s include the opening cysteine and the closing phenylalanine or tryptophan. A D gene is named only where the DNA matches it firmly. Clone sizes are given selectively: once, few, many, or a class where the clone is expanded.

.	TRBV1	TRBJ2-7	.	TGCACCAGCAGCCAACACGGGACTAGCGGGAGGTCCTACGAGCAGTACTTC	CTSSQHGTSGRSYEQYF
.	TRBV5-5	TRBJ1-1	.	TGTGCCAGCAGTGAGGGATGGTCCACTGAAGCTTTCTTT	CASSEGWSTEAFF
.	TRBV4-2	TRBJ1-5	.	TGTGCCAGCAGCCAAGGTCCGCAGAGCAATCAGCCCCAGCATTTT	CASSQGPQSNQPQHF
.	TRBV7-9	TRBJ2-7	.	TGTGCCAGCAGCTTAGGGCCTGAGCGGGTCTCCTACGAGCAGTACTTC	CASSLGPERVSYEQYF
.	TRBV7-2	TRBJ1-6	.	TGTGCCAGCAGCTTAGTGCCGAACCATAATTCACCCCTCCACTTT	CASSLVPNHNSPLHF
TRBD1	TRBV18	TRBJ1-2	.	TGTGCCAGCTCACCAGCGGGACAGGACAATACTATTTGGGGCTACACCTTC	CASSPAGQDNTIWGYTF
TRBD1	TRBV19	TRBJ2-7	.	TGTGCCAGTAGTATAGAACAGGGGACCTACGAGCAGTACTTC	CASSIEQGTYEQYF
TRBD2	TRBV6-5	TRBJ2-2	.	TGTGCCAGCAGTTACTCGAGCGGGGCGGGGGAGCTGTTTTTT	CASSYSSGAGELFF
TRBD1	TRBV25-1	TRBJ2-7	once	TGTGCCAGCGGACGGGACAGCATCGACGAGCAGTACTTC	CASGRDSIDEQYF
TRBD2	TRBV5-1	TRBJ2-1	.	TGCGCCAGCAGCCCCACTACTAGCGGAGGTTGGAATGAGCAGTTCTTC	CASSPTTSGGWNEQFF
.	TRBV2	TRBJ1-3	.	TGTGCCAGCAGTACCAGACTGGCCTCTGGAAACACCATATATTTT	CASSTRLASGNTIYF
.	TRBV3-1/TRBV3-2	TRBJ1-3	.	TGTGCCAGCAGCCAATCCTCTGGAAACACCATATATTTT	CASSQSSGNTIYF
.	TRBV27	TRBJ1-3	.	TGTGCCAGCAGTTTTCAGAGAAACTCTGGAAACACCATATATTTT	CASSFQRNSGNTIYF
TRBD1	TRBV28	TRBJ1-5	.	TGTGCCAGCAGTTTAAATCTTATACAGGGGGGTCAGCCCCAGCATTTT	CASSLNLIQGGQPQHF
TRBD1	TRBV7-2	TRBJ2-3	.	TGTGCCAGCAGCTTAGCGCTAAGTGGGACAGGGGAAGATACGCAGTATTTT	CASSLALSGTGEDTQYF
.	TRBV27	TRBJ1-4	.	TGTGCCAGCAGTTTATCGTCCAGGGGTTTTGAAAAACTGTTTTTT	CASSLSSRGFEKLFF
TRBD1	TRBV19	TRBJ1-2	.	TGTGCCAGTAAGGATGGTCCAGGGGGCAACTATGGCTACACCTTC	CASKDGPGGNYGYTF
.	TRBV5-4	TRBJ2-1	.	TGTGCCAGCAGCGTAGGAGGGGGGAGGGATGAGCAGTTCTTC	CASSVGGGRDEQFF
.	TRBV19	TRBJ1-5	.	TGTGCCAGTAGTACCGAACCCCGCAAGACAGGTTACAATCAGCCCCAGCATTTT	CASSTEPRKTGYNQPQHF
.	TRBV7-3	TRBJ1-1	.	TGTGCCAGCAGCCAAAGGGTCCGGGAGAGGGCTTTCTTT	CASSQRVRERAFF
.	TRBV11-3	TRBJ1-5	.	TGTGCCAAAGTACCCGCTCCGACAGTCTACAATCAGCCCCAGCATTTT	CAKVPAPTVYNQPQHF
TRBD1	TRBV27	TRBJ2-7	.	TGTGCCAGCAGTTTATCTGGAAGGCAGGGGGCTGGTGACGAGCAGTACTTC	CASSLSGRQGAGDEQYF
.	TRBV5-4	TRBJ1-5	.	TGTGCCAGCAGCTGGGGGAGGAATCAGCCCCAGCATTTT	CASSWGRNQPQHF
.	TRBV10-1	TRBJ2-7	.	TGCGCCAGCACACCAGGGGAACGGTCCTACGAGCAGTACTTC	CASTPGERSYEQYF
.	TRBV12-3/TRBV12-4	TRBJ2-7	.	TGTGCCAGCAGTTTTGAAAGGGAGCAGTACTTC	CASSFEREQYF
.	TRBV19	TRBJ2-7	.	TGTGCCAGTAGTATAGTAGGGAGCTCCTACGAGCAGTACTTC	CASSIVGSSYEQYF
TRBD1	TRBV9	TRBJ1-1	.	TGTGCCAGCAGCGCCGGGACAGGGGCCCATGAAGCTTTCTTT	CASSAGTGAHEAFF
TRBD1	TRBV6-5	TRBJ1-2	.	TGTGCCAGCAGTTACTCGCAGGGGGCCGTCTATGGCTACACCTTC	CASSYSQGAVYGYTF
.	TRBV13	TRBJ2-3	.	TGTGCCAGCAGCGCGCGGGACTTTGCGCAGTATTTT	CASSARDFAQYF
TRBD2	TRBV6-6	TRBJ2-1	once	TGTGCCAGCAGCGACAGGCGGGGGGCCGAGGATGAGCAGTTCTTC	CASSDRRGAEDEQFF
TRBD1	TRBV7-9	TRBJ1-6	.	TGTGCCAGCAGCTCGGGACAGCCAAATTCACCCCTCCACTTT	CASSSGQPNSPLHF
TRBD2	TRBV13	TRBJ2-2	few	TGTGCCAGCAGCTCCGGACTAGCGGATACAAACGGCGGGGAGCTGTTTTTT	CASSSGLADTNGGELFF